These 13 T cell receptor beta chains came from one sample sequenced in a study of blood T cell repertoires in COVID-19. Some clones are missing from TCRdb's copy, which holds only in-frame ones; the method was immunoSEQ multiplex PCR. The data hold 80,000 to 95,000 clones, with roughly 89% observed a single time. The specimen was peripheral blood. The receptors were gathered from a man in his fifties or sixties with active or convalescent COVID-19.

CDR3 in amino acids: CASTVPSGSGDEQYF. The CDR3 DNA is TGTGCCAGCACCGTTCCTAGCGGGAGTGGGGACGAGCAGTACTTC. The rearrangement uses TRBV21-1 and TRBJ2-7; the table's D call, TRBD2, has no DNA check behind it. TRBV21-1 is described as a pseudogene. The CDR3 is 15 amino acids.

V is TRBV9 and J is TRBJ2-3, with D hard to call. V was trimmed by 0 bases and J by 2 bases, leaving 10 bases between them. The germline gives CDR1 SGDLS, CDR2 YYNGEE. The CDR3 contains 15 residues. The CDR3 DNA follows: TGTGCCAGCAGCGTAGTCGGCGGTTACACAGATACGCAGTATTTT. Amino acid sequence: CASSVVGGYTDTQYF. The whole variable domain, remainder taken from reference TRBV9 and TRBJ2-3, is DSGVTQTPKHLITATGQRVTLRCSPRSGDLSVYWYQQSLDQGLQFLIQYYNGEERAKGNILERFSAQQFPDLHSELNLSSLELGDSALYFCASSVVGGYTDTQYFGPGTRLTVL.

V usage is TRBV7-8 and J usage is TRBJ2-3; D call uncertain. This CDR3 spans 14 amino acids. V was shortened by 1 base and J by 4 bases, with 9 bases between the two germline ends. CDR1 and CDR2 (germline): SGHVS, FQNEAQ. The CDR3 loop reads CASSLEWSADTQYF. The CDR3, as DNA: TGTGCCAGCAGCTTAGAATGGAGCGCAGATACGCAGTATTTT.

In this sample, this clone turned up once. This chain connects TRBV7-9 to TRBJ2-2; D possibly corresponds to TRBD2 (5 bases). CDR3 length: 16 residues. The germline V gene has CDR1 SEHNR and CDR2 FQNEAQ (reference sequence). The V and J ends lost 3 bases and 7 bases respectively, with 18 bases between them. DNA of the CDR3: TGTGCCAGCAGCTTGCTTAGTGACGGGAATAACGGGGAGCTGTTTTTT. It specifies CASSLLSDGNNGELFF.

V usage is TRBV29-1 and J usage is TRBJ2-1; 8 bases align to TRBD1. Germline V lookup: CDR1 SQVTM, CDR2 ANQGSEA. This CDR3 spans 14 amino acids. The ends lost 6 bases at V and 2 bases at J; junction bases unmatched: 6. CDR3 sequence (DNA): TGCAGCGTCCTCAAGACAGGGGCCTACAATGAGCAGTTCTTC. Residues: CSVLKTGAYNEQFF.

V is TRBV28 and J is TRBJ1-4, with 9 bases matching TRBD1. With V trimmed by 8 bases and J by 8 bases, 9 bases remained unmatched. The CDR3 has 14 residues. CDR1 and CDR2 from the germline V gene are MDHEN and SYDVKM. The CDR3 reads CASCLGQGGEKLFF. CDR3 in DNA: TGTGCCAGCTGCTTGGGACAGGGAGGAGAAAAACTGTTTTTT.

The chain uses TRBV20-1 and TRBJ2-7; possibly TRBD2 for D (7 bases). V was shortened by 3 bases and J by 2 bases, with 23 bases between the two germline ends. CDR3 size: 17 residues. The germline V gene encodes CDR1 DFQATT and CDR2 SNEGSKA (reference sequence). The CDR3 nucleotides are TGCAGTGCTAGTCCCCCGGCGGGGGCCACTTTAACCTACGAGCAGTACTTC. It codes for CSASPPAGATLTYEQYF.

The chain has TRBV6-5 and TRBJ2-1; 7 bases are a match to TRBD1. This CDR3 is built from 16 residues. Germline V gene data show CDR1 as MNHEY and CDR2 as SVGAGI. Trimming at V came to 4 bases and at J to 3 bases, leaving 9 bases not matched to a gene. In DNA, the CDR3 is TGTGCCAGCAGTTCCTCGGCGACAGGGTTCTACAATGAGCAGTTCTTC. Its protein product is CASSSSATGFYNEQFF.

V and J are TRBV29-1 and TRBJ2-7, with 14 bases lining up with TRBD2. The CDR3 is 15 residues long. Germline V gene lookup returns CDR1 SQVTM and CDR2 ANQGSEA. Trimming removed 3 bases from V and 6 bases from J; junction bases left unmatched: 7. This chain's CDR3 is CSVDKGTSGGSEQYF. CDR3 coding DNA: TGCAGCGTTGACAAAGGGACTAGCGGGGGAAGCGAGCAGTACTTC.

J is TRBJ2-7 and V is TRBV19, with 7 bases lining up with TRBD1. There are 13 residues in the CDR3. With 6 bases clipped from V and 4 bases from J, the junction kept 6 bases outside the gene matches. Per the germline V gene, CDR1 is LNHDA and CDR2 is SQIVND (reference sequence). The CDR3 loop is CASRRQGDYEQYF. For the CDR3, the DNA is TGTGCCAGTAGAAGGCAGGGGGATTACGAGCAGTACTTC.

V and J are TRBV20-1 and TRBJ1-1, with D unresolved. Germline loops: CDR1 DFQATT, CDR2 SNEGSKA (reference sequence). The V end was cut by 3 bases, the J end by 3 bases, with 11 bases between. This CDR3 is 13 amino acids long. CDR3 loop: CSASRGAYTEAFF. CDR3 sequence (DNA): TGCAGTGCTAGTCGCGGCGCATACACTGAAGCTTTCTTT.

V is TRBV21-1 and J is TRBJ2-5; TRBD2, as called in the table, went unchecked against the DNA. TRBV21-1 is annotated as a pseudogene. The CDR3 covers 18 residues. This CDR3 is CASSKFGRLAGGQETQYF. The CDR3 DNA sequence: TGTGCCAGCAGCAAATTTGGGCGTCTAGCGGGGGGCCAAGAGACCCAGTACTTC.

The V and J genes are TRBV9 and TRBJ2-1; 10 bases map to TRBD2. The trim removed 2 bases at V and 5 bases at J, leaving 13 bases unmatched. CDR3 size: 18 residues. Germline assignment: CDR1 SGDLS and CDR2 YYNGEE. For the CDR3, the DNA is TGTGCCAGCAGCGTGTGGGAGGTAGCGGGGGGCCACAACAATGAGCAGTTCTTC. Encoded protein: CASSVWEVAGGHNNEQFF. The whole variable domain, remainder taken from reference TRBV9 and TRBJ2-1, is DSGVTQTPKHLITATGQRVTLRCSPRSGDLSVYWYQQSLDQGLQFLIQYYNGEERAKGNILERFSAQQFPDLHSELNLSSLELGDSALYFCASSVWEVAGGHNNEQFFGPGTRLTVL.